This T cell receptor beta chain was captured in a study of CD8 T cells in ankylosing spondylitis. This clonotype appeared many times. In making TCR beta libraries, quantitative 5'-RACE with molecular barcodes was used. TCRdb independently ran MiXCR on the 5' RACE reads; one entry per CDR3 protein. The sample consists of 200,000 to 300,000 distinct CDR3 sequences, around 8% of them appearing once. CDR1 is MNHEY and CDR2 is SMNVEV in the germline V gene (reference sequence). The CDR3 spans 13 residues. V shed 6 bases and J shed 2 bases, with 8 bases lying between them. The sequence came from a female donor with ankylosing spondylitis or in good health (not recorded which). The V and J genes are TRBV27 and TRBJ2-1; D may match TRBD1 or TRBD2 (5 bases each). The sequenced material came from blood, either unsorted or a sorted T cell fraction (not recorded which). The CDR3 loop is CASRRGAYNEQFF. CDR3 nucleotide sequence: TGTGCCAGCAGGAGAGGGGCCTACAATGAGCAGTTCTTC.